This TCR beta chain was sequenced for a study of T cells in localized non-small cell lung cancer. Assay: immunoSEQ multiplex PCR; the TCRdb copy retains only in-frame clones and omits some. Among 20,000 to 30,000 clones listed, around 83% were seen once. Germline V CDR1 and CDR2: SGHDT, YYEEEE. The CDR3 totals 14 residues. V was shortened by 4 bases and J by 4 bases, with 14 bases between the two germline ends. The sequence derives from a woman aged 35 to 70 with stage I lung adenocarcinoma. The J gene is TRBJ1-2, the V gene TRBV5-6; D not resolved. The specimen was peripheral blood, collected before any cancer treatment. CDR3 sequence (DNA): TGTGCCAGCAGCCCTCCCCAGAGCGGCTATGGCTACACCTTC. This codes for CASSPPQSGYGYTF.